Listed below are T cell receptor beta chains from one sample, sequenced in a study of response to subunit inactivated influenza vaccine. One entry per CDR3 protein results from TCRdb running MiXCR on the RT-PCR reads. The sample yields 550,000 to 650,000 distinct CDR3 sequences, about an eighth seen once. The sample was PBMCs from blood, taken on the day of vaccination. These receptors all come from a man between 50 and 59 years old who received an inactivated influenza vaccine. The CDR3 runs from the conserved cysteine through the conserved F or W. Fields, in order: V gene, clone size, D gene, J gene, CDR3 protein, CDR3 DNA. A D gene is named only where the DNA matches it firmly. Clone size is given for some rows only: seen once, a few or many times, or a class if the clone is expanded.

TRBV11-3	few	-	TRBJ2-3	CASSYGGRTDTQYF	TGTGCCAGCAGCTACGGGGGGCGCACAGATACGCAGTATTTT
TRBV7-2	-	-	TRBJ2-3	CASSLRLAGRDTQYF	TGTGCCAGCAGCTTACGGTTGGCGGGGCGGGATACGCAGTATTTT
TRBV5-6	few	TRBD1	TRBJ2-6	CASSLSGTGGSGANVLTF	TGTGCCAGCAGCCTGTCCGGGACAGGGGGGTCTGGGGCCAACGTCCTGACTTTC
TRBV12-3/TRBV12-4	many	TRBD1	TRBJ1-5	CASSRQGSNQPQHF	TGTGCCAGCAGTCGACAGGGGAGCAATCAGCCCCAGCATTTT
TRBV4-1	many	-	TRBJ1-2	CASSRDPGRNNYGYTF	TGCGCCAGCAGCCGCGATCCGGGCAGAAATAACTATGGCTACACCTTC
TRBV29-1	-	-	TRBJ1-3	CSVVLHGNTIYF	TGCAGCGTAGTTCTCCATGGAAACACCATATATTTT
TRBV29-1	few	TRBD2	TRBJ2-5	CSVVGSSSGAGTQYF	TGCAGCGTTGTTGGTTCGTCTAGCGGGGCGGGGACCCAGTACTTC
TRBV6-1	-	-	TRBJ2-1	CASRAGNWVLEQFF	TGTGCCAGCCGGGCGGGGAATTGGGTTCTCGAGCAGTTCTTC
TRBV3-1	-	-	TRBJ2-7	CASSQGTGRNEQYF	TGTGCCAGCAGCCAAGGAACAGGGAGAAACGAGCAGTACTTC
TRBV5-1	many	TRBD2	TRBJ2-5	CASSSGSQETQYF	TGCGCCAGCAGTAGCGGGAGCCAAGAGACCCAGTACTTC
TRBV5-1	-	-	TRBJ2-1	CASSLAIAVGSGDEQFF	TGCGCCAGCAGCTTGGCAATAGCGGTAGGGTCGGGGGATGAGCAGTTCTTC
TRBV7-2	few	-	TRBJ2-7	CASSLGASLASQYF	TGTGCCAGCAGCTTAGGGGCCTCGTTGGCAAGCCAGTACTTC
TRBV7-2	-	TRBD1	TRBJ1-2	CASSFGDRGNYTF	TGTGCCAGCAGCTTTGGGGACAGGGGAAACTACACCTTC
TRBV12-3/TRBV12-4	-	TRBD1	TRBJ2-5	CASSYTGGETQYF	TGTGCCAGCAGTTACACAGGGGGGGAGACCCAGTACTTC
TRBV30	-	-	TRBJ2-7	CAWSVPGAGEQYF	TGTGCCTGGAGTGTACCGGGGGCAGGTGAGCAGTACTTC
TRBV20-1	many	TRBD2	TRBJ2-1	CSARDAGGTYNEQFF	TGCAGTGCTAGAGACGCGGGAGGGACCTACAATGAGCAGTTCTTC
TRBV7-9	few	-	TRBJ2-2	CASSLEGHLTGELFF	TGTGCCAGCAGCTTAGAGGGACACCTCACCGGGGAGCTGTTTTTT
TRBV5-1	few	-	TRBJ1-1	CASSFGRGMDTEAFF	TGCGCCAGCAGCTTCGGCAGGGGCATGGACACTGAAGCTTTCTTT
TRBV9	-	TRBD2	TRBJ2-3	CASSAGLAGGPDTQYF	TGTGCCAGCAGCGCGGGACTAGCGGGAGGGCCAGATACGCAGTATTTT
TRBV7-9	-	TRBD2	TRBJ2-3	CASSQKAGTREDTQYF	TGTGCCAGCAGCCAAAAAGCGGGGACGCGGGAGGATACGCAGTATTTT
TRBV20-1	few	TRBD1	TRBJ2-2	CSAPRQGADGELFF	TGCAGTGCTCCCCGACAGGGGGCTGACGGGGAGCTGTTTTTT
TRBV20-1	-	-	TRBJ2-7	CSARPPSNSYEQYF	TGCAGTGCTAGACCCCCCTCTAACTCCTACGAGCAGTACTTC
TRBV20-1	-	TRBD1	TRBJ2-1	CSARAADRGYNEQFF	TGCAGTGCTAGAGCGGCGGACAGGGGTTACAATGAGCAGTTCTTC
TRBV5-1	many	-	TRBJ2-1	CASSLGFGLSVGEQFF	TGCGCCAGCAGCTTGGGATTCGGCCTATCGGTCGGTGAGCAGTTCTTC
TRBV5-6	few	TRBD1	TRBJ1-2	CASSRRTGEGYTF	TGTGCCAGCAGCCGGAGGACAGGGGAAGGCTACACCTTC
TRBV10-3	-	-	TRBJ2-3	CAISTLSSRPDTQYF	TGTGCCATCAGTACCCTCAGCTCGCGGCCAGATACGCAGTATTTT
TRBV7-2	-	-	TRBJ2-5	CASSLSREQETQYF	TGTGCCAGCAGCTTAAGCCGGGAACAAGAGACCCAGTACTTC
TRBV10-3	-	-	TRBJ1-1	CAISPTGQFMNTEAFF	TGTGCCATCAGCCCGACAGGACAGTTCATGAACACTGAAGCTTTCTTT
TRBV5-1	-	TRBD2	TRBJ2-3	CASSWSGRATDTQYF	TGCGCCAGCAGCTGGAGCGGGAGGGCTACAGATACGCAGTATTTT
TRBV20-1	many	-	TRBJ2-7	CSARDRSQGKPEQYF	TGCAGTGCTAGAGATCGGAGTCAGGGAAAACCCGAGCAGTACTTC
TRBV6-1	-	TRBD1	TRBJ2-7	CASSENRGFYEQYF	TGTGCCAGCAGTGAGAACAGGGGTTTCTACGAGCAGTACTTC
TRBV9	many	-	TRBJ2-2	CASTSGDNTGELFF	TGTGCCAGCACCAGCGGAGACAACACCGGGGAGCTGTTTTTT
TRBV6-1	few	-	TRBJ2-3	CASSARDGRSGTDTQYF	TGTGCCAGCAGTGCTAGGGACGGCCGCTCCGGCACAGATACGCAGTATTTT
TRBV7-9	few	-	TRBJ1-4	CASSLGIENEKLFF	TGTGCCAGCAGCTTAGGCATAGAGAATGAAAAACTGTTTTTT
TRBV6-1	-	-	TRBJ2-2	CAIGGRGANTGELFF	TGTGCCATCGGGGGCAGGGGTGCGAACACCGGGGAGCTGTTTTTT
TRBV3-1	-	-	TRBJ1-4	CASSQDSRGKKLFF	TGTGCCAGCAGCCAAGATTCTAGGGGCAAAAAACTGTTTTTT
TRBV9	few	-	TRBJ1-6	CASSARDALSPLHF	TGTGCCAGCAGCGCCCGGGACGCTCTGTCACCCCTCCACTTT
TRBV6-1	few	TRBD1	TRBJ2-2	CASRKNRGNTGELFF	TGTGCCAGCAGGAAAAACAGGGGGAACACCGGGGAGCTGTTTTTT
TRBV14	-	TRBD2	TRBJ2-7	CASSQGRGSSYEQYF	TGTGCCAGCAGCCAAGGGCGGGGGAGCTCCTACGAGCAGTACTTC